Below, 24 T cell receptor beta chains from the same sample are listed, as sequenced in a study of identical twins. TCRdb independently ran MiXCR on the 5' RACE reads; one entry per CDR3 protein. This sample has under 300,000 distinct CDR3 sequences, with around 8.3% found just once. In addition, the sample was reused for a study of yellow fever vaccine responses in identical twins.

Sequencing was performed on CD8+ T cells sorted from blood. The source of these receptors is a woman under 30 in good health.

The rearrangement uses TRBV9 and TRBJ2-7; 11 positions match TRBD1. The CDR3 is 14 residues long. The germline CDR1 and CDR2 sequences are SGDLS and YYNGEE. Trimming at V came to 0 bases and at J to 6 bases, leaving 2 bases not matched to a gene. The CDR3 nucleotides read TGTGCCAGCAGCGTAGTGGGGACAGGGGGCGAGCAGTACTTC. It is translated as CASSVVGTGGEQYF. Based on the CDR3 plus reference TRBV9 and TRBJ2-7, the full variable domain is DSGVTQTPKHLITATGQRVTLRCSPRSGDLSVYWYQQSLDQGLQFLIQYYNGEERAKGNILERFSAQQFPDLHSELNLSSLELGDSALYFCASSVVGTGGEQYFGPGTRLTVT.

This clonotype has at least ten counts. The chain employs TRBV14 and TRBJ1-1; the D gene is possibly TRBD1 (6 bases). Germline-derived CDR1 and CDR2 are SGHDN and FVKESK. Trimming left V 3 bases short and J 0 bases short, with 14 bases between. The CDR3 is 16 amino acids. CDR3 in amino acids: CASSQAQDSMNTEAFF. Written as DNA, the CDR3 is TGTGCCAGCAGCCAGGCCCAGGACAGTATGAACACTGAAGCTTTCTTT.

With respect to this clonotype: One end of the junction fails to match germline, which may point to a read error. This chain connects TRBV7-7 to TRBJ2-7, with 9 bases lining up with TRBD2. The CDR3 contains 15 residues. Germline V lookup: CDR1 SSHAT, CDR2 FNYEAQ (reference sequence). CDR3 in amino acids: CASSLKAGGLYEQYF. The CDR3, as DNA: TGTGCTAGCAGCTTAAAAGCGGGAGGCCTATACGAGCAGTACTTC. The complete variable domain, with remaining parts taken from reference TRBV7-7 and TRBJ2-7, reads GAGVSQSPRYKVTKRGQDVTLRCDPISSHATLYWYQQALGQGPEFLTYFNYEAQPDKSGLPSDRFSAERPEGSISTLTIQRTEQRDSAMYRCASSLKAGGLYEQYFGPGTRLTVT.

This clonotype was seen repeatedly, ten times or more. This chain connects TRBV2 to TRBJ2-1; D not certain. This CDR3 region has 16 residues. Germline CDR1 reads SNHLY; CDR2 reads FYNNEI. Trimming left V 1 base short and J 0 bases short, with 10 bases between. The CDR3 spells CASSEGPMDSYNEQFF. CDR3 coding DNA: TGTGCCAGCAGTGAAGGCCCCATGGACTCCTACAATGAGCAGTTCTTC.

This clonotype was detected a few times. The CDR3 DNA reads as TGCGCCAGCAGCTTGTTAGCGGGACCGAACACCGGGGAGCTGTTTTTT. This encodes CASSLLAGPNTGELFF. V usage is TRBV5-1 and J usage is TRBJ2-2, with TRBD2 matching 8 bases. V lost 1 base to trimming and J lost 0 bases; unmatched junction nucleotides: 2. The CDR3 is made up of 16 amino acids. The germline V gene has CDR1 SGHRS and CDR2 YFSETQ. Full variable domain (outside the CDR3, taken from reference TRBV5-1 and TRBJ2-2): KAGVTQTPRYLIKTRGQQVTLSCSPISGHRSVSWYQQTPGQGLQFLFEYFSETQRNKGNFPGRFSGRQFSNSRSEMNVSTLELGDSALYLCASSLLAGPNTGELFFGEGSRLTVL.

This chain links TRBV11-2 with TRBJ2-3; maybe TRBD1 (7 bases). The CDR3 contains 17 residues. The ends were cut back, 7 bases at V and 2 bases at J, with 22 bases in the middle. CDR1 and CDR2 (germline): SGHAT, FQNNGV. In DNA form, the CDR3 reads TGTGCCAGCACCACTTTCAGGCGGGACAGCTACACAGATACGCAGTATTTT. It translates to CASTTFRRDSYTDTQYF.

The V and J genes are TRBV20-1 and TRBJ1-2; possibly TRBD1 for D (6 bases). Trimming stripped 2 bases from V and 2 bases from J, with 12 bases between. Germline lookup yields CDR1 DFQATT and CDR2 SNEGSKA (reference sequence). The CDR3 is 14 residues long. CDR3 residues: CSARINRANYGYTF. The DNA of the CDR3 is TGCAGTGCTAGAATCAACAGGGCAAACTATGGCTACACCTTC.

A few counts support this clonotype. The J gene is TRBJ2-4, the V gene TRBV27; D remains ambiguous. This CDR3 is built from 16 residues. V was shortened by 3 bases and J by 1 base, with 13 bases between the two germline ends. Germline CDR1 reads MNHEY; CDR2 reads SMNVEV (reference sequence). The CDR3 bases are TGTGCCAGCAGTTTCAATTTTCAAGGGGCCAAAAACATTCAGTACTTC. As protein: CASSFNFQGAKNIQYF.

This clonotype came up a few times. DNA for the CDR3: TGTGCCAGTAGTATAGGGCAGGATGAGCAGTTCTTC. Translating it yields CASSIGQDEQFF. The chain combines TRBV19 with TRBJ2-1; D unresolved. This CDR3 is 12 amino acids long. V lost 1 base, J lost 8 bases, and 6 bases lay in between. Germline CDR1 LNHDA, CDR2 SQIVND (reference sequence). Full variable domain (outside the CDR3, taken from reference TRBV19 and TRBJ2-1): DGGITQSPKYLFRKEGQNVTLSCEQNLNHDAMYWYRQDPGQGLRLIYYSQIVNDFQKGDIAEGYSVSREKKESFPLTVTSAQKNPTAFYLCASSIGQDEQFFGPGTRLTVL.

The J gene is TRBJ2-7, the V gene TRBV7-9, with 9 bases matching TRBD1. This CDR3 contains 15 residues. V lost 2 bases and J lost 2; bases outside the gene matches: 4. Germline V lookup: CDR1 SEHNR, CDR2 FQNEAQ (reference sequence). CDR3 amino acids: CASSLLGTGPYEQYF. CDR3 nucleotides: TGTGCCAGCAGCTTACTTGGGACAGGGCCCTACGAGCAGTACTTC.

This chain connects TRBV5-4 to TRBJ2-7, with 8 positions matching TRBD2. CDR3 length: 14 amino acids. The germline V gene has CDR1 SGHNT and CDR2 YYREEE (reference sequence). Trimming removed 2 bases from V and 5 bases from J; junction bases left unmatched: 6. CDR3 sequence: CASSFSGASHEQYF. The CDR3 nucleotides read TGTGCCAGCAGCTTTAGCGGGGCTAGCCACGAGCAGTACTTC.

This clonotype was recorded a few times. This chain uses TRBV5-6 with TRBJ2-1, with D possibly TRBD2 on 6 matching bases. In germline, CDR1 is SGHDT, CDR2 YYEEEE. The V end lost 0 bases, the J end lost 3 bases, and 16 bases lay between the germline ends. This CDR3 spans 17 amino acids. The CDR3 DNA follows: TGTGCCAGCAGCTTGGGGGTGCGTGGGGGGTACTACAATGAGCAGTTCTTC. It translates to CASSLGVRGGYYNEQFF.

This clonotype showed up just a few times. The V call is TRBV2, the J call TRBJ2-7; 8 nucleotides align to TRBD1. CDR1 is SNHLY, CDR2 FYNNEI, per germline. J lost 4 bases, V lost 0 bases, and 5 bases had no gene match. The CDR3 contains 15 residues. The CDR3 bases are TGTGCCAGCAGTGAAGCCGCGGGACAGGCGTACGAGCAGTACTTC. It specifies CASSEAAGQAYEQYF.

In its sample, this clonotype was seen many times. The CDR3 sequence is CASESSSTHNEQFF. For the CDR3, the DNA is TGTGCCAGCGAGTCTAGCAGTACCCACAATGAGCAGTTCTTC. The chain carries TRBV9 and TRBJ2-1; weak D call: TRBD2 (5 bases). V was pared by 7 bases and J by 5 bases, with 16 bases between. The CDR3 is 14 residues long. Looked up from germline, CDR1 is SGDLS and CDR2 is YYNGEE.

The V gene is TRBV4-1, the J gene TRBJ2-1, with D perhaps matching TRBD1 or TRBD2 (5 bases each). The CDR3 loop spans 16 amino acids. Germline lookup yields CDR1 MGHRA and CDR2 YSYEKL. Deletions cut 1 base from V and 2 bases from J, with 12 bases between. For the CDR3, the DNA is TGCGCCAGCAGCCAAGCTCCGGGACCCCCCTACAATGAGCAGTTCTTC. Translated, it gives CASSQAPGPPYNEQFF.

This clonotype showed up many times. CDR3 loop: CAISESGWNTQYF. The CDR3 DNA is TGTGCCATCAGTGAGTCGGGTTGGAATACGCAGTATTTT. The chain joins TRBV10-3 to TRBJ2-3; D not certain. Germline CDR1 is ENHRY and CDR2 is SYGVKD. V gave up 0 bases and J gave up 7 bases, with 8 bases separating them. The CDR3 contains 13 residues.

The rearrangement joins TRBV10-2 to TRBJ2-6; D is undetermined. Per germline, CDR1 WSHSY and CDR2 SAAADI. The CDR3 contains 16 residues. V was shortened by 10 bases and J by 0 bases, with 16 bases between the two germline ends. The CDR3 loop reads CATYWAGSSGANVLTF. The CDR3 bases are TGCGCCACCTATTGGGCCGGATCCTCTGGGGCCAACGTCCTGACTTTC.

The V call is TRBV5-4, the J call TRBJ2-1, with D unclear. Germline V gene data show CDR1 as SGHNT and CDR2 as YYREEE (reference sequence). CDR3 size: 12 residues. V was trimmed by 2 bases and J by 5 bases, leaving 5 bases between them. As DNA, the CDR3 is TGTGCCAGCAGCTTCGCCGACAATGAGCAGTTCTTC. As protein: CASSFADNEQFF.

A few counts support this clonotype. V gene TRBV7-8 combines with J gene TRBJ2-7, with 7 nucleotides matching TRBD1. The CDR3 sequence is 14 residues long. J was trimmed by 2 bases and V by 5 bases; bases with no gene match: 6. Germline lookup yields CDR1 SGHVS and CDR2 FQNEAQ. In nucleotides, the CDR3 is TGTGCCAGCAGCCCAGGGGGACGGACCTACGAGCAGTACTTC. Its protein product is CASSPGGRTYEQYF.

This clonotype has just a few counts. The genes are TRBV3-1 and TRBJ2-7, with 8 bases fitting TRBD1. The length of the CDR3 is 16 residues. In germline, CDR1 is LGHDT, CDR2 YNNKEL (reference sequence). V shed 1 base and J 2 bases; nucleotides not matched to a gene: 7. CDR3 amino acids: CASSQVLGTGPYEQYF. In nucleotides, the CDR3 is TGTGCCAGCAGCCAAGTGTTGGGGACAGGACCCTACGAGCAGTACTTC.

In its sample, this clonotype was seen a few times. The chain uses TRBV29-1 and TRBJ2-3, with 10 bases that match TRBD2. Germline loops: CDR1 SQVTM, CDR2 ANQGSEA. The CDR3 has 15 residues. J lost 2 bases, V lost 7 bases, and 9 bases had no gene match. The CDR3 loop is CSGDVAGGPTDTQYF. In DNA, the CDR3 is TGCAGCGGTGATGTAGCGGGGGGCCCCACAGATACGCAGTATTTT.

This clonotype was observed at least ten times. CDR3 sequence reads: CASSLYVHEQFF. The CDR3 DNA sequence: TGTGCCAGCAGTTTATATGTGCATGAGCAGTTCTTC. This chain connects TRBV12-3 or TRBV12-4 to TRBJ2-1; D unclear. Trimming shortened V by 2 bases and J by 8 bases, and 7 bases separated the two germline ends. CDR3 length equals 12 residues.

This clonotype showed up just a few times. The rearrangement links TRBV27 to TRBJ1-5; the D is unclear. V was trimmed by 4 bases and J by 0 bases, leaving 7 bases between them. The CDR3 covers 14 residues. Germline values: CDR1 MNHEY, CDR2 SMNVEV (reference sequence). CDR3 loop: CASSSWASNQPQHF. The CDR3, as DNA: TGTGCCAGCAGTTCGTGGGCTAGCAATCAGCCCCAGCATTTT.

The chain couples TRBV6-5 to TRBJ2-7; D is unresolved. Trimming took 6 bases from V and 0 from J, leaving 6 bases between them. The CDR3 loop spans 12 amino acids. The germline V gene has CDR1 MNHEY and CDR2 SVGAGI. Here the CDR3 DNA reads TGTGCCAGCAGGTCGTTCTCCTACGAGCAGTACTTC. It yields the protein CASRSFSYEQYF.